Presented here are 10 T cell receptor beta chains from one specimen sequenced in a study of type 1 regulatory T cells. Using its own MiXCR run on the reads, TCRdb lists one record per CDR3 protein. The table records approximately 100,000 distinct CDR3 sequences, 31% of them present only once. The sample taken for sequencing was CD4+ T cells, either the whole sample or a sorted fraction (not recorded which). These receptors all come from a human donor in good health.

This sequence joins TRBV20-1 and TRBJ2-2; D not certain. The germline V gene encodes CDR1 DFQATT and CDR2 SNEGSKA (reference sequence). Trimming stripped 1 base from V and 4 bases from J, with 10 bases between. This CDR3 comprises 14 residues. The CDR3 reads CSARVRPGTGELFF. DNA for the CDR3: TGCAGTGCTAGAGTCCGACCTGGCACCGGGGAGCTGTTTTTT.

This chain links TRBV7-2 with TRBJ1-4; D gene unclear. Per the germline V gene, CDR1 is SGHTA and CDR2 is FQGNSA. V shed 5 bases and J shed 7 bases, with 17 bases lying between them. The CDR3 spans 15 residues. CDR3 sequence reads: CASSREASRSEKLFF. As DNA, the CDR3 is TGTGCCAGCAGCCGGGAGGCAAGCCGGAGTGAAAAACTGTTTTTT.

The genes are TRBV20-1 and TRBJ2-7; 10 bases agree with TRBD1. In germline, CDR1 is DFQATT, CDR2 SNEGSKA (reference sequence). The V gene end was trimmed by 4 bases and the J gene end by 4 bases; junction bases not matched to a gene: 4. The CDR3 has 13 residues. CDR3 DNA: TGCAGTGCTACGACAGGGGGCAGGTACGAGCAGTACTTC. It specifies CSATTGGRYEQYF.

With respect to this clonotype: At one of its ends the junction is not consistent with the germline gene, which may arise from a read error. V and J are TRBV7-8 and TRBJ1-6, with 8 bases aligning to TRBD1. Germline CDR1 reads SGHVS; CDR2 reads FQNEAQ. CDR3 length equals 15 residues. CDR3 sequence reads: CASSLIGQGSSPLYF. The CDR3 coding sequence is TGTGCCAGCAGCTTAATCGGACAGGGAAGTTCACCCCTCTACTTT.

The sample holds a few counts of this clonotype. This sequence joins TRBV5-4 and TRBJ2-3; maybe TRBD1 (6 bases). Germline lookup yields CDR1 SGHNT and CDR2 YYREEE (reference sequence). The CDR3 has 13 amino acids. Trimming left V 2 bases short and J 6 bases short, with 10 bases between. CDR3 sequence: CASSLQGRDTQYF. The CDR3, as DNA: TGTGCCAGCAGCTTACAGGGTCGGGATACGCAGTATTTT. Based on the CDR3 plus reference TRBV5-4 and TRBJ2-3, the full variable domain is ETGVTQSPTHLIKTRGQQVTLRCSSQSGHNTVSWYQQALGQGPQFIFQYYREEENGRGNFPPRFSGLQFPNYSSELNVNALELDDSALYLCASSLQGRDTQYFGPGTRLTVL.

This rearrangement joins TRBV12-3 or TRBV12-4 to TRBJ2-4; maybe TRBD1 (5 bases). The V end was cut by 3 bases, the J end by 3 bases, with 6 bases between. The CDR3 consists of 13 residues. The CDR3 DNA reads TGTGCCAGCAGTTTCGACAGCAAAAACATTCAGTACTTC. This gives the protein CASSFDSKNIQYF.

This clonotype was seen a handful of times. This rearrangement joins TRBV30 to TRBJ1-3; D is uncertain. V dropped 3 bases and J dropped 2 bases, with 11 bases sitting between them. This CDR3 is built from 14 residues. Germline V CDR1 and CDR2: GTSNPN, SVGIG (reference sequence). The CDR3: CAWSSVTPGNTIYF. The CDR3 region has the DNA TGTGCCTGGAGCTCGGTGACACCTGGAAACACCATATATTTT.

This clonotype has more than one count but fewer than ten. This chain uses TRBV5-1 with TRBJ2-3; TRBD2 matches at 7 bases. Germline lookup yields CDR1 SGHRS and CDR2 YFSETQ. Losses at the gene ends were 4 bases for V and 4 bases for J; bases not matched to a gene: 9. The CDR3 sequence is 15 residues long. The CDR3 region is CASSLRGLEADTQYF. Here the CDR3 DNA reads TGCGCCAGCAGCCTCAGAGGACTAGAGGCAGATACGCAGTATTTT.

The chain is built from TRBV30 and TRBJ2-2, with 13 bases identical to TRBD2. Germline V lookup: CDR1 GTSNPN, CDR2 SVGIG (reference sequence). With 3 bases clipped from V and 7 bases from J, the junction kept 11 bases outside the gene matches. This CDR3 is 17 amino acids long. CDR3 nucleotides: TGTGCCTGGAGGCCACGGACTAGCGGGAGAACTGGCGGGGAGCTGTTTTTT. Protein: CAWRPRTSGRTGGELFF.

The chain recombines TRBV20-1 with TRBJ2-3; TRBD2 agrees at 7 bases. Germline V gene data show CDR1 as DFQATT and CDR2 as SNEGSKA (reference sequence). The length of the CDR3 is 13 residues. V gave up 6 bases and J gave up 2 bases; unmatched junction bases: 5. The CDR3 region is CSAKRDFTDTQYF. CDR3 DNA: TGCAGTGCAAAGCGGGACTTCACAGATACGCAGTATTTT.